This entry concerns a single T cell receptor beta chain. The entry originates in a study of blood T cell repertoires in COVID-19. Study details: Acute-phase and convalescent COVID-19 samples originated in the United States, Italy and Spain.

CDR1 and CDR2 from the germline V gene are SGHVS and FQNEAQ. The CDR3 length is 15 residues. V was cut by 3 bases and J by 2 bases, with 11 bases left in between. Source study methods: Reference gene primer amplification yielded estimated nucleated cell counts. The assay was immunoSEQ multiplex PCR, and TCRdb's table has in-frame clones only and misses some. The D gene and trimming were derived from the DNA, and the V and J assignments and clone size from that table. The data show more than 85,000 clones, with roughly 79% seen just once and less than 45% held by the top ten. The chain links TRBV7-8 to TRBJ2-1; a possible D gene is TRBD2 (6 bases). Sequencing used peripheral blood. The sequence derives from a man older than 75 with acute or convalescent COVID-19. The CDR3 sequence: CASSFGLPPYNEQFF. Written as DNA, the CDR3 is TGTGCCAGCAGCTTCGGACTACCTCCCTACAATGAGCAGTTCTTC. The full variable domain, rest sourced from reference TRBV7-8 and TRBJ2-1, is GAGVSQSPRYKVAKRGQDVALRCDPISGHVSLFWYQQALGQGPEFLTYFQNEAQLDKSGLPSDRFFAERPEGSVSTLKIQRTQQEDSAVYLCASSFGLPPYNEQFFGPGTRLTVL.